The sequence of this T cell receptor beta chain was determined in a study of blood T cells in healthy people across ages. This clonotype appeared many times. The V and J ends lost 4 bases and 0 bases respectively, with 10 bases between them. Per the germline V gene, CDR1 is SQVTM and CDR2 is ANQGSEA. This CDR3 contains 13 residues. A second PCR, run for roughly 7 to 11 cycles, used a sample-barcoded 5' primer plus a J-beta primer mix. TCRdb analysed the 5' RACE reads with MiXCR anew, one entry per CDR3 protein. The data hold more than 900,000 distinct CDR3 sequences, with about 28% observed a single time. The same data also contributed to another study, on T cells of mothers and their children. That report notes: Using the M1S primer, the second PCR added sample barcodes along with 2-4 random nucleotides.

The sequence came from a woman aged 40 to 49 in good health. Input material: blood. V is TRBV29-1 and J is TRBJ2-7; tentatively, D is TRBD1 (6 bases). Here the CDR3 DNA reads TGCAGCGTTGGGGGGCCCGACTCCTACGAGCAGTACTTC. It translates to CSVGGPDSYEQYF.